These 21 T cell receptor beta chains share one sample of origin, sequenced in a study of T cells in Graves' hyperthyroidism and ophthalmopathy. Amplification of TCR beta CDR3 regions used RNA as the template. A set of HTBI primers served as the primers for a first-round RT-PCR of the TCR CDR3. A single record per CDR3 protein comes from TCRdb applying MiXCR to the multiplex PCR reads. The sample carries approximately 330,000 distinct CDR3 sequences, about 21% recorded once. Sequencing used blood. These receptor sequences come from a woman aged 50 to 60 with Graves' hyperthyroidism.

This clonotype appeared a single time. Being one base from a much bigger clone, this may be a read error. V and J are TRBV5-6 and TRBJ1-5; the match to TRBD1 covers 7 bases. Germline V gene sequence: CDR1 SGHDT, CDR2 YYEEEE. This CDR3 has 14 amino acids. This CDR3 reads CTSSPTGLDQPQHF. For the CDR3, the DNA is TGTACCAGCAGCCCGACAGGGCTGGATCAGCCCCAGCATTTT.

This clonotype was seen ten or more times. The CDR3 nucleotides read TGTGCCTGGACGCGGGGCTTGGGTAATGAAAAACTGTTTTTT. Encoded protein: CAWTRGLGNEKLFF. V is TRBV30 and J is TRBJ1-4; weak D call: TRBD1 (5 bases). The CDR3 spans 14 residues. Germline-derived CDR1 and CDR2 are GTSNPN and SVGIG (reference sequence). The V gene lost 4 bases and the J gene lost 4 bases, with 13 bases spanning the gap.

This clonotype was seen ten or more times. The J gene is TRBJ2-1, the V gene TRBV6-1, with D unresolved. The CDR3 contains 13 residues. The V and J ends lost 0 bases and 8 bases respectively, with 8 bases between them. Germline CDR1 reads MNHNS; CDR2 reads SASEGT. CDR3 in DNA: TGTGCCAGCAGTGAAGCTCGGTGGGATGAGCAGTTCTTC. Protein: CASSEARWDEQFF.

At least ten counts were recorded for this clonotype. V usage is TRBV6-5 and J usage is TRBJ2-3; 9 nucleotides agree with TRBD2. The CDR3 length is 18 residues. Germline V CDR1 and CDR2: MNHEY, SVGAGI. The ends lost 2 bases at V and 1 base at J; junction bases unmatched: 10. The DNA for the CDR3 is TGTGCCAGCAGTTACGATTCGCCTAGCGGGGTTCGCACAGATACGCAGTATTTT. It yields the protein CASSYDSPSGVRTDTQYF.

The V and J genes are TRBV19 and TRBJ2-1; D not resolved. Looked up from germline, CDR1 is LNHDA and CDR2 is SQIVND (reference sequence). Trimming shortened V by 6 bases and J by 4 bases, and 10 bases separated the two germline ends. The length of the CDR3 is 13 residues. The CDR3 region has the DNA TGTGCCAGTAGAGAAACGAAATACAATGAGCAGTTCTTC. Its protein product is CASRETKYNEQFF.

This clonotype showed up many times. The chain links TRBV6-1 to TRBJ1-6; D ambiguous. V was shortened by 6 bases and J by 9 bases, with 12 bases between the two germline ends. This CDR3 region has 13 residues. Germline V gives CDR1 MNHNS, CDR2 SASEGT. The CDR3 coding sequence is TGTGCCAGCAGGTTTCAGGAGAGTTCACCCCTCCACTTT. It specifies CASRFQESSPLHF.

This clonotype has at least ten counts. This sequence joins TRBV28 and TRBJ1-2; D is perhaps TRBD1 (6 bases). V gave up 3 bases and J gave up 8 bases, with 31 bases separating them. The CDR3 has 19 amino acids. The germline V gene has CDR1 MDHEN and CDR2 SYDVKM. For the CDR3, the DNA is TGTGCCAGCAGTTTGAGTTCCCTACAGGGCCCCCAGAGGGTGGGCGGCTACACCTTC. This sequence encodes CASSLSSLQGPQRVGGYTF.

The genes are TRBV15 and TRBJ1-4; D not certain. V lost 1 base to trimming and J lost 0 bases, with 12 bases between them. This CDR3 is built from 17 residues. CDR1 LNHNV and CDR2 YYDKDF come from the germline V gene (reference sequence). Here the CDR3 DNA reads TGTGCCACCAGCAGAGGACGGGCGGCTGCAACTAATGAAAAACTGTTTTTT. This translates into CATSRGRAAATNEKLFF.

This clonotype came up a few times. The J gene is TRBJ2-1, the V gene TRBV7-2; 8 bases match TRBD2. V shed 5 bases and J 4 bases; nucleotides not matched to a gene: 13. Germline V gene sequence: CDR1 SGHTA, CDR2 FQGNSA. The CDR3 is made up of 17 amino acids. In DNA form, the CDR3 reads TGTGCCAGCAGCGAACATACACCGGGACTAGGGTACAATGAGCAGTTCTTC. Encoded protein: CASSEHTPGLGYNEQFF.

This clonotype occurred many times. V usage is TRBV18 and J usage is TRBJ1-5; the D gene is possibly TRBD1 (6 bases). CDR3 length: 15 amino acids. Germline V gene lookup returns CDR1 KGHSH and CDR2 LQKENI. V lost 5 bases to trimming and J lost 2 bases, with 13 bases between them. CDR3 nucleotide sequence: TGTGCCAGCTCAAAAAAGGGGGATGGCAATCAGCCCCAGCATTTT. Residues: CASSKKGDGNQPQHF.

This clonotype showed up many times. This chain links TRBV7-2 with TRBJ2-4; D is perhaps TRBD1 or TRBD2 (6 bases each). V lost 3 bases and J 3 bases, leaving 18 bases between the germline ends. The CDR3 sequence is 17 residues long. Germline values: CDR1 SGHTA, CDR2 FQGNSA. The CDR3 sequence is CASSFPVWRGHKNIQYF. The CDR3 nucleotides read TGTGCCAGCAGCTTCCCGGTGTGGCGGGGACACAAAAACATTCAGTACTTC.

V usage is TRBV2 and J usage is TRBJ1-2; 9 bases fit TRBD1. The CDR3 length is 14 residues. Germline assignment: CDR1 SNHLY and CDR2 FYNNEI. V lost 6 bases, J lost 6 bases, and 8 bases stayed unmatched. CDR3 sequence: CASRSIDRGDGYTF. In DNA form, the CDR3 reads TGTGCCAGCAGATCAATTGACAGGGGGGATGGCTACACCTTC.

This clonotype was seen ten or more times. The chain has TRBV28 and TRBJ1-5; D may be TRBD1 (5 bases). Trimming shortened V by 10 bases and J by 2 bases, and 18 bases separated the two germline ends. This CDR3 contains 15 residues. CDR1 and CDR2 (germline): MDHEN, SYDVKM. As DNA, the CDR3 is TGTGCCATGGGGCCGGTCACTAGTGGCAATCAGCCCCAGCATTTT. It is translated as CAMGPVTSGNQPQHF.

This clonotype showed up just a few times. The chain recombines TRBV11-2 with TRBJ2-1, with TRBD2 matching over 12 bases. CDR1 and CDR2 (germline): SGHAT, FQNNGV. V was clipped by 5 bases and J by 4 bases; unmatched bases: 3. This CDR3 region has 15 residues. The CDR3 region is CASSMTSGGYNEQFF. The CDR3 DNA sequence: TGTGCCAGCAGCATGACTAGCGGGGGTTACAATGAGCAGTTCTTC.

Many counts were recorded for this clonotype. The rearrangement joins TRBV6-1 to TRBJ2-3; 7 nucleotides match TRBD2. The CDR3 extends over 16 amino acids. Unmatched junction bases numbered 9, after V lost 0 bases and J lost 6 bases. The germline V gene encodes CDR1 MNHNS and CDR2 SASEGT. For the CDR3, the DNA is TGTGCCAGCAGTGAAGCGGGCGAAGCGGGAAGCGATACGCAGTATTTT. Its translation is CASSEAGEAGSDTQYF.

This clonotype was found many times. CDR3 sequence reads: CASSLGAGNYGYTF. The CDR3 region has the DNA TGTGCCAGCAGCCTGGGGGCCGGCAACTATGGCTACACCTTC. This chain connects TRBV5-8 to TRBJ1-2; D is possibly TRBD1 (6 bases). Germline V gene sequence: CDR1 SGHTS, CDR2 YDEGEE. This CDR3 spans 14 amino acids. Trimming took 4 bases from V and 2 from J, leaving 12 bases between them.

There are many counts of this clonotype. This chain's CDR3 is CASSLGAGGTDTQYF. In DNA form, the CDR3 reads TGCGCCAGCAGCTTGGGGGCGGGAGGCACAGATACGCAGTATTTT. V is TRBV5-1 and J is TRBJ2-3; 7 bases fit TRBD2. There are 15 residues in the CDR3. Germline CDR1 reads SGHRS; CDR2 reads YFSETQ. Trimming took 0 bases from V and 1 from J; bases not matched to a gene: 2.

The sample holds many counts of this clonotype. The chain combines TRBV5-1 with TRBJ1-2, with D possibly TRBD1 on 5 matching bases. The V end was cut by 5 bases, the J end by 0 bases, with 8 bases between. In germline, CDR1 is SGHRS, CDR2 YFSETQ. The CDR3 contains 13 residues. CDR3 sequence (DNA): TGCGCCAGCAGACAGGAGCCTAACTATGGCTACACCTTC. It is translated as CASRQEPNYGYTF.

The chain joins TRBV4-1 to TRBJ2-3; the match to TRBD2 covers 13 bases. Germline V gene data show CDR1 as MGHRA and CDR2 as YSYEKL. Trimming took 2 bases from V and 0 from J; bases not matched to a gene: 2. The CDR3 length is 17 residues. The CDR3 is CASSQPGLAGSTDTQYF. The CDR3 nucleotides read TGCGCCAGCAGCCAACCGGGACTAGCGGGAAGCACAGATACGCAGTATTTT.

The sample holds many counts of this clonotype. The chain uses TRBV6-1 and TRBJ2-5, with 9 nucleotides matching TRBD2. The CDR3 is 15 amino acids. Germline CDR1 and CDR2: MNHNS and SASEGT. V dropped 2 bases and J dropped 6; count of bases not matched to a gene: 7. CDR3 DNA sequence: TGTGCCAGCAGTGAAAAGGTTAGCGGGAGAAAGACCCAGTACTTC. It encodes CASSEKVSGRKTQYF.

The V call is TRBV29-1, the J call TRBJ1-1, with no clear D. From germline, CDR1 is SQVTM and CDR2 ANQGSEA. The CDR3 runs 13 residues. Trimming left V 4 bases short and J 1 base short, with 10 bases between. The CDR3 reads CSVAWRSNTEAFF. DNA of the CDR3: TGCAGCGTTGCCTGGCGGTCGAACACTGAAGCTTTCTTT.